One T cell receptor beta chain is described in this entry. The data stem from a study of blood T cell repertoires in COVID-19. About the research overall: Some COVID-19 samples were acute and others convalescent; all came from the United States, Italy and Spain.

One Seattle source followed patients from active infection through their disease course. In the study's own analysis: Scientists estimated how many nucleated cells there were by amplifying reference gene primers. Clones were read by immunoSEQ multiplex PCR, and TCRdb kept only the in-frame ones, dropping some. The DNA was the basis for D and trimming; V, J and clone size are from that table. This table holds approximately 200,000 clones, over 80% found once. V lost 11 bases and J lost 1, with 14 bases in between. CDR1 and CDR2 (germline): ENHRY, SYGVKD. The CDR3 length is 13 residues. The specimen sequenced was peripheral blood. This sequence joins TRBV10-3 and TRBJ1-1, with D perhaps matching TRBD1 (6 bases). This sequence originates from a man aged 25-45 years with COVID-19, enrolled during active disease. CDR3 in amino acids: CAGKGHWNTEAFF. Written as DNA, the CDR3 is TGTGCCGGAAAGGGACATTGGAACACTGAAGCTTTCTTT.